What follows describes a single T cell receptor (beta chain). Its target antigen remains unknown. No much larger clonotype is one base removed from it; base qualities were not supplied. This record comes from a study of blood T cell repertoires in COVID-19 (dated by TCRdb to 2018 to 2020). With regard to the full study: The collaborator samples originated in the United States, Italy and Spain and spanned the acute and convalescent phases of COVID-19. The material from the prospective study consisted of cDNA or gDNA derived from T cells, B-cell-depleted T cells, or PBMCs. The samples were drawn from the first 160 participants of the ongoing ImmuneRACE study and from 1,200 or so subjects provided by 6 global collaborators. Nearly every sample came with metadata listing a de-identified subject ID, COVID-19 status, age in years and sex. The repertoires were released in a freely available public database intended as a resource for research on the immune response to SARS-CoV-2. HLA class I and class II types, where available, came from metadata supplied by the sample provider rather than from assay-based typing. Subjects who had been exposed to COVID-19, were actively infected with it, or had recovered from it provided the deeply sampled blood TCRbeta repertoires that made up the dataset. Results and caveats for the whole study, not just this receptor: The amount of clinical and demographic metadata varied by source and participant and was provided uncurated.

TCRbeta CDR3 regions were amplified from genomic DNA using the immunoSEQ Assay, a bias-controlled multiplex PCR. The authors processed their data as follows. The number of nucleated cells in each sample was estimated from the amplification of reference gene primers within the assay. Sequence reads were collapsed and filtered to measure the absolute abundance of every unique TCRbeta CDR3 rearrangement. For each sample, productive Simpson clonality was calculated by taking the square root of Simpson's diversity index across productive rearrangements. TCRdb holds this immuneACCESS table with in-frame rearrangements only. Some clones are missing; in checked studies, unresolved V genes explain under half, and the rest has no known cause. Clone size and V and J calls were adopted from that table, with D and trimming inferred from the DNA. Across this sample there are 210,000 or so clones, with around 81% seen only once. About 8.9% of the sample is held by the ten biggest clonotypes.

The cysteine opens and the phenylalanine closes a CDR3 of 14 amino acids. Only the CDR3 DNA is retained, 42 bases long and in frame from the first base. CDR1 and CDR2, looked up from the germline V gene (reference sequence), are MNHEY and SMNVEV. At the junction V is shortened by 3 bases and J by 5 bases, with 8 bases in between. In the prospective study, participants were roughly 18 to 100 years old, resided in about two dozen geographic areas of the United States, and were enrolled through a virtual design. Cohort assignment in the prospective study relied on participant-reported clinical history from a screening survey and a study questionnaire. Each participant in the prospective study had whole blood, serum and a nasopharyngeal or oropharyngeal swab collected by mobile phlebotomists. Additional blood draws and questionnaires over an approximately two-month period could optionally be provided by prospective study participants. Before DNA extraction, blood samples from the prospective study were shipped at room temperature or frozen.

The V gene is TRBV27 and the J gene is TRBJ1-6; TRBD1 might be the D gene, on 5 matching bases. The receptor was derived from a woman between 50 and 59 years old with acute COVID-19. Sequencing input: PBMCs or T cells enriched from blood (not recorded which). The CDR3 region reads CASSFDRDNSPLHF. In nucleotides, the sequence is TGTGCCAGCAGTTTCGACAGAGATAATTCACCCCTCCACTTT.